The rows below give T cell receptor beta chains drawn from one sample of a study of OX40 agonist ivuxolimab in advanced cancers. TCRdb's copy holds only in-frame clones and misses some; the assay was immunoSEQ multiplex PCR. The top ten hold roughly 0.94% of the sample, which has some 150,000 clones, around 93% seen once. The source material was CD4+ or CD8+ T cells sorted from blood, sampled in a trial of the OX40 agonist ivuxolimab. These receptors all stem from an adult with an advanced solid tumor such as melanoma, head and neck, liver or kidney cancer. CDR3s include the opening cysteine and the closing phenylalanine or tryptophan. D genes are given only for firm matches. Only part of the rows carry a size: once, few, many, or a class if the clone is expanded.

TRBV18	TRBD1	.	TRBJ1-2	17	TGTGCCAGCTCCTATTGGACAGGGGCCGATCCATATAATGGCTACACCTTC	CASSYWTGADPYNGYTF
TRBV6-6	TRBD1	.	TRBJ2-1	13	TGTGCCGCCCAGGGGGCGAAATTAAATGAGCAGTTCTTC	CAAQGAKLNEQFF
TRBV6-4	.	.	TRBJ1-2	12	TGTGCCAGCAGTGACTCGTCCGGGACTCGAAACTTC	CASSDSSGTRNF
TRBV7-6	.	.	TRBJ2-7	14	TGTGCCAGCAGCTTAACGGGGCAAGCCTACGAGCAGTACTTC	CASSLTGQAYEQYF
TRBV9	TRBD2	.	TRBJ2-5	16	TGTGCCAGCAGCGTAGAGAGTAGCGGGAGTTGGGAGACCCAGTACTTC	CASSVESSGSWETQYF
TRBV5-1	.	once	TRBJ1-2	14	TGCGCCAGCAGCCCCCGGGGGCGGGTCTATGGCTACACCTTC	CASSPRGRVYGYTF
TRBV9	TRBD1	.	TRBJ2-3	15	TGTGCCAGCAGCGTGGGGACAGGGGGCACAGATACGCAGTATTTT	CASSVGTGGTDTQYF
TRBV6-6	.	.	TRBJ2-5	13	TGTGCCAGCAGTATAGGAGGCGGGGAGACCCAGTACTTC	CASSIGGGETQYF
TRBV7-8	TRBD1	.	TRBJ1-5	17	TGTGCCAGCAGCTTCGGACAGGGGAGTAGCCCAGATCAGCCCCAGCATTTT	CASSFGQGSSPDQPQHF
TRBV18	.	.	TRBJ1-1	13	TGTGCCAGCTCACCGAAACAGGAGGGCGAAGCTTTCTTT	CASSPKQEGEAFF
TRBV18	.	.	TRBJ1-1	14	TGTGCCAGCTCACCAGACATACAGAACACTGAAGCTTTCTTT	CASSPDIQNTEAFF
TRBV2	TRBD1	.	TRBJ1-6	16	TGTGCCAGCAGTGAAGTGGGACAGGAGTATAATTCACCCCTCCACTTT	CASSEVGQEYNSPLHF
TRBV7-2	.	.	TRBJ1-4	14	TGTGCCAGCAGCTTACAGACCCTCAATGAAAAACTGTTTTTT	CASSLQTLNEKLFF
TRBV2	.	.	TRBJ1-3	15	TGTGCCAGCACGTTGGACAGATACTCTGGAAACACCATATATTTT	CASTLDRYSGNTIYF
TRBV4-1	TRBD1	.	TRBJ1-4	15	TGCGCCAGCAGCTTGCACGGACAGGGTAGTGAAAAACTGTTTTTT	CASSLHGQGSEKLFF
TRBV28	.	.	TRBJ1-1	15	TGTGCCAGCAGTCAACCCGGCTCATTGGGCACTGAAGCTTTCTTT	CASSQPGSLGTEAFF
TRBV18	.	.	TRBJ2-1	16	.	CASSPLWQGSNNEQFF
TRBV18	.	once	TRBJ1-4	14	TGTGCCAGCTCACGTTCTGGAACTAATGAAAAACTGTTTTTT	CASSRSGTNEKLFF
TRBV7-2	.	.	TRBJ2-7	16	TGTGCCAGCAGCTTAGCTTATGGAGCGGTCGAGGGTGAGCAGTACTTC	CASSLAYGAVEGEQYF
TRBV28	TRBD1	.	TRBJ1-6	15	TGTGCCAGCAGCCGTCGACAGGGGTACAATTCACCCCTCCACTTT	CASSRRQGYNSPLHF
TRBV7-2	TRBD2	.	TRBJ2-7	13	TGTGCCAGCGGGCCCGGGGGGTCCTACGAGCAGTACTTC	CASGPGGSYEQYF
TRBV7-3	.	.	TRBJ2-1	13	TGTGCCAGCAGCATAGACGGTTTAGGTGAGCAGTTCTTC	CASSIDGLGEQFF
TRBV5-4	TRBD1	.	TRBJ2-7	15	TGTGCCACAAGTAAGGGAAGGGACAGCTCCTACGAGCAGTACTTC	CATSKGRDSSYEQYF
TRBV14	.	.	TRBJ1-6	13	TGTGCCAGCAGCCAAGGGGGGGAGTCACCCCTCCACTTT	CASSQGGESPLHF
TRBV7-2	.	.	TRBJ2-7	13	TGTGCCAGCAGCTCAGGTTTCGCCTACGAGCAGTACTTC	CASSSGFAYEQYF
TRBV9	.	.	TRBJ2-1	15	TGTGCCAGCAGCGGGGGCCGGGACTCCTACAATGAGCAGTTCTTC	CASSGGRDSYNEQFF
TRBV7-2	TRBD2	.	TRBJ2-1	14	TGTGCCAGCAGCCAGGGACTAGCGGGGGGTGAGCAGTTCTTC	CASSQGLAGGEQFF
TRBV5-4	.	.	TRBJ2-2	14	TGTGCCAGCAGCTTGGTGGGTCGCACCGGGGAGCTGTTTTTT	CASSLVGRTGELFF
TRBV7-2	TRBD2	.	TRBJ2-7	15	TGTGCCAGCAGCCCTGGACTAGCGGGGCCCTACGAGCAGTACTTC	CASSPGLAGPYEQYF
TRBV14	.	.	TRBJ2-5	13	TGTGCCAGCAGCCCCCCTTGGCAAGAGACCCAGTACTTC	CASSPPWQETQYF
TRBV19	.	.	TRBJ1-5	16	TGTGCCAGTAGTATCCGCCCGGCGAGCGGCAATCAGCCCCAGCATTTT	CASSIRPASGNQPQHF
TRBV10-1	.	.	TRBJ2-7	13	TGCGCCAGCAGTTCAGGCAGTAACTACGAGCAGTACTTC	CASSSGSNYEQYF
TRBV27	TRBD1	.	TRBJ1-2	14	TGTGCCAGCAGTTTCCGGACAGGGGGCAATGGCTACACCTTC	CASSFRTGGNGYTF
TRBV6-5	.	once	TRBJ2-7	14	TGTGCCAGCAGGCTCCCGGGGGTCTCCTACGAGCAGTACTTC	CASRLPGVSYEQYF
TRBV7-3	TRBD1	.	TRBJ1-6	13	TGTGCCAGCAGCTCCGACAGGGTTTCACCCCTCCACTTT	CASSSDRVSPLHF
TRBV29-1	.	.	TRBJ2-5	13	TGCAGCGTTGAAAGCCGGGACCAAGAGACCCAGTACTTC	CSVESRDQETQYF
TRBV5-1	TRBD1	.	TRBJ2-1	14	TGCGCCAGCAGCTTGGGGGACAGTTACAATGAGCAGTTCTTC	CASSLGDSYNEQFF
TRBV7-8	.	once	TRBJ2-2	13	TGTGCCAGCAGCTTAGTTGGAGCCGGGGAGCTGTTTTTT	CASSLVGAGELFF
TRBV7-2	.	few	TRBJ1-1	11	TGTGCCAGCAGCCCTATCACTGAAGCTTTCTTT	CASSPITEAFF
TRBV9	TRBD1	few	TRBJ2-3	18	TGTGCCAGCAGCCCCTACGGTCTGACAGGGGGATTCACAGATACGCAGTATTTT	CASSPYGLTGGFTDTQYF
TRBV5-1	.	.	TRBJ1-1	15	TGCGCCAGCACGGAGGGGGGCCCGATGAACACTGAAGCTTTCTTT	CASTEGGPMNTEAFF